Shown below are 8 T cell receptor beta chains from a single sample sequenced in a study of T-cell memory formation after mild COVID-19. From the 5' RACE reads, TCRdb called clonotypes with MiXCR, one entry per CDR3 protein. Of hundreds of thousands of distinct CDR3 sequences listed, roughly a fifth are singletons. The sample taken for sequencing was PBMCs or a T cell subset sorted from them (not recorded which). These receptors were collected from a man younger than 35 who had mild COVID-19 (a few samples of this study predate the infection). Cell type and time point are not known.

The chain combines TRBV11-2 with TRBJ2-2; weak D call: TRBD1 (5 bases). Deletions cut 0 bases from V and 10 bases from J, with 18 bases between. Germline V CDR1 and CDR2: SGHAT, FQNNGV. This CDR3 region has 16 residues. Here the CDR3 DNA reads TGTGCCAGCAGCTTAGAAAAGAGAATTATCAGGGAGGAGCTGTTTTTT. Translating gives CASSLEKRIIREELFF.

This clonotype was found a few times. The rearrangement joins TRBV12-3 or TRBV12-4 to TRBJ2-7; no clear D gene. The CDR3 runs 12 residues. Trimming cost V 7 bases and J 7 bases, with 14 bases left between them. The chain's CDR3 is CASNPSFGEQYF. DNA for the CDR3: TGTGCCAGCAACCCGTCATTCGGTGAGCAGTACTTC.

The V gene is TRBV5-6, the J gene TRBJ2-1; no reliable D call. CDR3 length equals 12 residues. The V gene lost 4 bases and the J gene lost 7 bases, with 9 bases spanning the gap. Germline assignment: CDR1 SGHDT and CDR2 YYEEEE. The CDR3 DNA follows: TGTGCCAGCAGCCCTCGTAAGAATGAGCAGTTCTTC. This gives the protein CASSPRKNEQFF.

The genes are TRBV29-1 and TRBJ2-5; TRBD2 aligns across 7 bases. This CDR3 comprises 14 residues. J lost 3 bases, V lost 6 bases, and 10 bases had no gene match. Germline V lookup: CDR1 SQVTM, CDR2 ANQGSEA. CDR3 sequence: CSVIGAGNEETQYF. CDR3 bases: TGCAGCGTAATCGGAGCGGGGAATGAAGAGACCCAGTACTTC.

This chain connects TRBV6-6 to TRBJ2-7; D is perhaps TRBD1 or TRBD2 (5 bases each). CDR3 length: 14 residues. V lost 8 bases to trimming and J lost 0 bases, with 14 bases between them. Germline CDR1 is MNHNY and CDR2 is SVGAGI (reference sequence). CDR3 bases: TGTGCCAGCCACGGGACGGCGAGCTCCTACGAGCAGTACGTC. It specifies CASHGTASSYEQYV.

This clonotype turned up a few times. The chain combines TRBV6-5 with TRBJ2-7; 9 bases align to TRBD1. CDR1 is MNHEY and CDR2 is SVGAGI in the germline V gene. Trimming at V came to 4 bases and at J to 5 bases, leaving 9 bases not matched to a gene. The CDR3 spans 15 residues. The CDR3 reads CASSFTGTGSHEQYF. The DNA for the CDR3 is TGTGCCAGCAGTTTCACCGGGACAGGGAGCCACGAGCAGTACTTC.

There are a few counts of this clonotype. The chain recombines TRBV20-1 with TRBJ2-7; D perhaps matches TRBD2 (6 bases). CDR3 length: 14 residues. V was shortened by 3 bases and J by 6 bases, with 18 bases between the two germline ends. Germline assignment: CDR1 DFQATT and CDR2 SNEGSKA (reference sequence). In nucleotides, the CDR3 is TGCAGTGCTAGCGACTCACGGAGGGCAAGCGAGCAGTACGTC. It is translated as CSASDSRRASEQYV.

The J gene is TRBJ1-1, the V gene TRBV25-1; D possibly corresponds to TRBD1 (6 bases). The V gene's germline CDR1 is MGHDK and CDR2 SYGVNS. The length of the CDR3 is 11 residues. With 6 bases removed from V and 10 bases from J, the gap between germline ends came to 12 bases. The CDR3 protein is CASSAGTPAFF. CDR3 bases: TGTGCCAGCAGCGCCGGGACACCAGCTTTCTTT.